Listed below are T cell receptor beta chains from one sample, sequenced in a study of STAT5B mutations in CD4+ large granular lymphocyte leukemia. TCRdb keeps only in-frame clones here, not all; method: immunoSEQ multiplex PCR. The sample shows tens of thousands of clones, about four fifths of them seen only once. Sequenced: CD4+ T cells from blood buffy coats. Source of these receptors: a human donor in good health. Each CDR3 is given with its conserved first and last residue. The D gene is left open where the match is weak. For some rows the clone size is stated as once, few or many, or as a class when expanded; others skip it.

CDR3 length	D gene	V gene	J gene	clone size	CDR3 protein	CDR3 DNA
13	.	TRBV7-2	TRBJ1-3	.	CASSLDRTDTIYF	TGTGCCAGCAGCTTAGACCGAACCGACACCATATATTTT
14	.	TRBV6-1	TRBJ2-3	once	CASSVGSSTDTQYF	TGTGCCAGCAGTGTCGGGTCCTCAACAGATACGCAGTATTTT
15	.	TRBV14	TRBJ2-1	.	CASSSGRSSYNEQFF	TGTGCCAGCAGCTCCGGACGAAGCTCCTACAATGAGCAGTTCTTC
14	.	TRBV5-1	TRBJ1-4	.	CASRAEGTNEKLFF	TGCGCCAGCAGGGCCGAGGGGACTAATGAAAAACTGTTTTTT
15	.	TRBV4-1	TRBJ2-7	.	CASSQGAGRTYEQYF	TGCGCCAGCAGCCAAGGGGCGGGAAGAACCTACGAGCAGTACTTC
13	TRBD2	TRBV28	TRBJ2-7	.	CASRASGTYEQYF	TGTGCCAGCAGGGCTAGCGGGACCTACGAGCAGTACTTC
15	.	TRBV4-1	TRBJ2-2	few	CASSQAGHNTGELFF	TGCGCCAGCAGCCAAGCCGGACACAACACCGGGGAGCTGTTTTTT
15	.	TRBV18	TRBJ2-7	.	CASSPNPGDSYEQYF	TGTGCCAGCTCACCAAATCCTGGGGACTCCTACGAGCAGTACTTC
13	.	TRBV4-3	TRBJ1-5	few	CASSQDEAQPQHF	TGCGCCAGCAGCCAAGATGAGGCCCAGCCCCAGCATTTT
13	.	TRBV5-8	TRBJ2-7	.	CASSLIYGGEQYF	TGTGCCAGCAGCTTGATATACGGGGGCGAGCAGTACTTC
14	.	TRBV19	TRBJ1-5	.	CASSIVNSNQPQHF	TGTGCCAGTAGTATTGTAAATAGCAATCAGCCCCAGCATTTT
16	.	TRBV11-2	TRBJ1-3	.	CASSLDRSGLGNTIYF	TGTGCCAGCAGCTTAGATCGCTCGGGGCTTGGAAACACCATATATTTT
13	.	TRBV7-9	TRBJ1-2	.	CASTLGTAYGYTF	TGTGCCAGCACCTTGGGAACAGCCTATGGCTACACCTTC
15	.	TRBV6-5	TRBJ2-1	.	CASSRTSMGYNEQFF	TGTGCCAGCAGTCGAACTAGCATGGGCTACAATGAGCAGTTCTTC
16	.	TRBV28	TRBJ1-6	.	CASTSSRGSYNSPLHF	TGTGCCAGCACCTCAAGTCGAGGATCCTATAATTCACCCCTCCACTTT
15	.	TRBV5-1	TRBJ2-7	once	CASSFSVAGYYEQYF	TGCGCCAGCAGCTTCAGTGTTGCAGGGTATTACGAGCAGTACTTC
15	TRBD1	TRBV7-2	TRBJ2-2	.	CASSERTGNTGELFF	TGTGCCAGCAGCGAAAGGACAGGAAACACCGGGGAGCTGTTTTTT
15	.	TRBV11-1	TRBJ2-7	once	CASSLQGGSSYEQYF	TGTGCCAGCAGCTTACAGGGCGGAAGCTCCTACGAGCAGTACTTC
14	.	TRBV28	TRBJ1-3	.	CASRRQNSGNTIYF	TGTGCCAGCAGGAGACAGAACTCTGGAAACACCATATATTTT
17	TRBD1	TRBV27	TRBJ2-5	.	CASSSRQGWAQRGTQYF	TGTGCCAGCAGTTCGCGACAGGGGTGGGCACAAAGGGGGACCCAGTACTTC
16	TRBD2	TRBV5-6	TRBJ2-1	.	CASSRTSGSSYNEQFF	TGTGCCAGCAGCAGAACTAGCGGGAGCTCCTACAATGAGCAGTTCTTC
11	.	TRBV28	TRBJ1-1	few	CASTLATEAFF	TGTGCCAGCACCTTAGCTACTGAAGCTTTCTTT
18	.	TRBV19	TRBJ2-3	.	CASSIGLGTARSTDTQYF	TGTGCCAGTAGTATAGGTCTCGGCACAGCACGTAGCACAGATACGCAGTATTTT
16	.	TRBV27	TRBJ2-3	.	CASSCGGEGPTDTQYF	TGTGCCAGCAGTTGCGGGGGCGAGGGGCCTACAGATACGCAGTATTTT
13	TRBD2	TRBV30	TRBJ2-3	.	CAWGLAGADTQYF	TGTGCCTGGGGACTAGCGGGAGCAGATACGCAGTATTTT
17	.	TRBV10-3	TRBJ2-5	.	CAISDSGRTLDQETQYF	TGTGCCATCAGTGACTCGGGAAGGACTCTGGACCAAGAGACCCAGTACTTC
16	TRBD2	TRBV7-2	TRBJ2-7	.	CASSLDTSGRAYEQYF	TGTGCCAGCAGCTTAGACACCAGCGGGAGAGCCTACGAGCAGTACTTC
14	TRBD2	TRBV30	TRBJ2-5	.	CAWSALLAEGTQYF	TGTGCCTGGAGTGCCCTACTAGCGGAAGGGACCCAGTACTTC
14	.	TRBV4-1	TRBJ2-5	.	CASSHLTSLETQYF	TGCGCCAGCAGCCACCTTACTAGTTTGGAGACCCAGTACTTC
15	.	TRBV4-3	TRBJ2-7	.	CASSQEQGVGYEQYF	TGCGCCAGCAGCCAAGAACAGGGCGTCGGGTACGAGCAGTACTTC